What follows are 31 T cell receptor beta chains derived from one specimen sequenced in a study of T cell responses to AZD1222 COVID-19 vaccine. Measured with immunoSEQ multiplex PCR; TCRdb has only the in-frame clones, and not every one. The sample has roughly 80,000 clones, around nine tenths seen once; the top ten hold approximately 4.5%. Sequencing was performed on peripheral blood, taken on day 0 of MenACWY control vaccination. The receptors here all came from an adult in good health.

The J gene is TRBJ2-1, the V gene TRBV6-2 or TRBV6-3; no reliable D call. CDR3 length: 15 amino acids. Germline CDR1 and CDR2: MNHEY and SVGEGT. V was trimmed by 8 bases and J by 0 bases, leaving 14 bases between them. CDR3 bases: TGTGCCAGCTGCCCGACCGGTAGCTCCTACAATGAGCAGTTCTTC. It codes for CASCPTGSSYNEQFF.

This chain connects TRBV5-1 to TRBJ2-2, with 8 bases that match TRBD1. V was clipped by 2 bases and J by 7 bases; unmatched bases: 7. The CDR3 loop spans 15 amino acids. The germline gives CDR1 SGHRS, CDR2 YFSETQ. The CDR3 protein is CASSLLTGENGELFF. CDR3 nucleotide sequence: TGCGCCAGCAGCTTACTGACAGGGGAGAACGGGGAGCTGTTTTTT.

CDR3 bases: TGTGCCTGGAGGGGGAGGACATCCTCGACTAATGAAAAACTGTTTTTT. This translates into CAWRGRTSSTNEKLFF. V usage is TRBV30 and J usage is TRBJ1-4; TRBD1 is a possible D gene (5 bases). The CDR3 runs 16 residues. The V gene's germline CDR1 is GTSNPN and CDR2 SVGIG (reference sequence). V was cut by 3 bases and J by 2 bases, with 16 bases left in between.

J is TRBJ2-1 and V is TRBV6-4; TRBD2 aligns across 14 bases. The CDR3 consists of 16 residues. Germline CDR1 MRHNA, CDR2 SNTAGT. V lost 2 bases and J lost 9; bases outside the gene matches: 6. CDR3 region: CASSDGLAGGGSEQFF. As DNA, the CDR3 is TGTGCCAGCAGTGACGGACTAGCGGGGGGAGGAAGTGAGCAGTTCTTC.

There are a few counts of this clone. The V gene is TRBV25-1, the J gene TRBJ1-2; TRBD1 aligns across 7 bases. There are 17 residues in the CDR3. Germline assignment: CDR1 MGHDK and CDR2 SYGVNS. Trimming cost V 2 bases and J 10 bases; bases outside gene matches: 19. The CDR3 region has the DNA TGTGCCAGCAGTGAAGTAATCGGGATAGGGGGGCAGGGGGACTACACCTTC. Translated, it gives CASSEVIGIGGQGDYTF.

This clone was picked up a small number of times. This chain links TRBV6-5 with TRBJ1-1; D not certain. From germline, CDR1 is MNHEY and CDR2 SVGAGI. V lost 6 bases and J 6 bases, leaving 14 bases between the germline ends. The CDR3 runs 13 residues. The DNA for the CDR3 is TGTGCCAGCAGGATCTGGTTGGGAGCTGAAGCTTTCTTT. Its translation is CASRIWLGAEAFF.

DNA of the CDR3: TGTGCCATCACACGGGACAGGGAGGACGAGCAGTACTTC. This encodes CAITRDREDEQYF. The J gene is TRBJ2-7, the V gene TRBV10-3; 9 nucleotides match TRBD1. The V gene end was trimmed by 7 bases and the J gene end by 5 bases; junction bases not matched to a gene: 6. The CDR3 is made up of 13 amino acids. The germline gives CDR1 ENHRY, CDR2 SYGVKD.

The rearrangement links TRBV28 to TRBJ1-1; D uncertain. V dropped 2 bases and J dropped 8 bases, with 6 bases sitting between them. The CDR3 contains 11 residues. CDR1 MDHEN and CDR2 SYDVKM come from the germline V gene. The CDR3 DNA reads as TGTGCCAGCAGTTTAAGGAGGGAAGCTTTCTTT. The encoded protein is CASSLRREAFF.

The chain has TRBV10-1 and TRBJ1-4; D might be TRBD1 (6 bases). Germline V CDR1 and CDR2: WNHNN, SYGVQD (reference sequence). V was shortened by 8 bases and J by 8 bases, with 18 bases between the two germline ends. CDR3 length equals 14 residues. Here the CDR3 reads CASSEGGRGEKLFF. In nucleotides, the CDR3 is TGCGCCAGCTCCGAGGGGGGCAGGGGCGAAAAACTGTTTTTT.

The V gene is TRBV4-3, the J gene TRBJ2-7; D is unresolved. Trimming left V 2 bases short and J 0 bases short, with 8 bases between. Germline V CDR1 and CDR2: LGHNA, YSLEER. The CDR3 extends over 14 amino acids. Here the CDR3 reads CASSQRLSSYEQYF. In DNA, the CDR3 is TGCGCCAGCAGCCAACGACTGAGCTCCTACGAGCAGTACTTC.

The chain uses TRBV29-1 and TRBJ1-1, with 8 bases identical to TRBD1. The CDR3 runs 14 residues. CDR1 and CDR2 (germline): SQVTM, ANQGSEA. Trimming at V came to 4 bases and at J to 3 bases, leaving 7 bases not matched to a gene. CDR3 in amino acids: CSVAGGDRDTEAFF. CDR3 in DNA: TGCAGCGTTGCAGGGGGCGATCGAGACACTGAAGCTTTCTTT.

The chain employs TRBV5-6 and TRBJ2-7; D call uncertain. The CDR3 has 11 residues. The V gene's germline CDR1 is SGHDT and CDR2 YYEEEE. Trimming pared 0 bases from V and 6 bases from J, leaving 4 bases between. CDR3 sequence (DNA): TGTGCCAGCAGCTTGGCCACCGAGCAGTACTTC. This gives the protein CASSLATEQYF.

The V and J genes are TRBV30 and TRBJ2-2, with D unresolved. Germline loops: CDR1 GTSNPN, CDR2 SVGIG (reference sequence). V lost 0 bases and J lost 6, with 2 bases in between. The length of the CDR3 is 11 residues. CDR3 sequence (DNA): TGTGCCTGGAGTGTATCCGGGGAGCTGTTTTTT. Amino acid sequence: CAWSVSGELFF.

The V gene is TRBV30, the J gene TRBJ2-7; D call uncertain. The CDR3 loop spans 10 amino acids. V lost 7 bases and J 0 bases, leaving 4 bases between the germline ends. Germline CDR1 reads GTSNPN; CDR2 reads SVGIG (reference sequence). The CDR3 DNA follows: TGTGCCTACTTCTCCTACGAGCAGTACTTC. This codes for CAYFSYEQYF.

The V call is TRBV24-1, the J call TRBJ2-5; a possible D gene is TRBD1 (5 bases). The CDR3 loop spans 16 amino acids. Germline V gene data show CDR1 as KGHDR and CDR2 as SFDVKD. The V gene lost 4 bases and the J gene lost 2 bases, with 16 bases spanning the gap. This CDR3 is CATSDPAIGAQETQYF. The DNA for the CDR3 is TGTGCCACCAGTGACCCCGCAATTGGGGCTCAAGAGACCCAGTACTTC.

The chain recombines TRBV4-2 with TRBJ2-7; TRBD2 is a possible D gene (6 bases). The CDR3 length is 16 residues. Looked up from germline, CDR1 is LGHNA and CDR2 is YNFKEQ. Deletions cut 2 bases from V and 2 bases from J, with 16 bases between. The CDR3 protein is CASSQTGLTRPYEQYF. The CDR3 nucleotides are TGTGCCAGCAGCCAAACGGGACTTACCCGACCCTACGAGCAGTACTTC.

This chain links TRBV11-3 with TRBJ1-1; the D is unclear. Germline V CDR1 and CDR2: SGHNT, YENEEA. Trimming cost V 3 bases and J 4 bases, with 9 bases left between them. The CDR3 covers 13 residues. The CDR3, as DNA: TGTGCCAGCAGCTTGGGGAGGGCCACTGAAGCTTTCTTT. As protein: CASSLGRATEAFF.

The chain has TRBV6-6 and TRBJ2-6; TRBD2 aligns across 7 bases. V trimming: 5 bases; J trimming: 3 bases; junction bases outside the gene matches: 16. The CDR3 runs 19 residues. Germline V lookup: CDR1 MNHNY, CDR2 SVGAGI (reference sequence). In nucleotides, the CDR3 is TGTGCCAGCAGTCCCTTAGCGGGTGTATCCTCTGTTGGGGCCAACGTCCTGACTTTC. It translates to CASSPLAGVSSVGANVLTF.

V and J are TRBV18 and TRBJ2-1, with 12 bases lining up with TRBD2. The CDR3 totals 14 residues. Germline CDR1 and CDR2: KGHSH and LQKENI. V lost 7 bases and J lost 8; bases outside the gene matches: 6. The CDR3 reads CASCGLAGMDEQFF. The DNA for the CDR3 is TGTGCCAGCTGCGGACTAGCGGGAATGGATGAGCAGTTCTTC. Looking up the rest from reference TRBV18 and TRBJ2-1 gives the full variable domain: NAGVMQNPRHLVRRRGQEARLRCSPMKGHSHVYWYRQLPEEGLKFMVYLQKENIIDESGMPKERFSAEFPKEGPSILRIQQVVRGDSAAYFCASCGLAGMDEQFFGPGTRLTVL.

The J gene is TRBJ2-7, the V gene TRBV27; weak D call: TRBD1 (6 bases). The CDR3 runs to 12 residues. CDR1 MNHEY and CDR2 SMNVEV come from the germline V gene (reference sequence). The V end lost 6 bases, the J end lost 2 bases, and 8 bases lay between the germline ends. The CDR3 DNA is TGTGCCAGCAGAGACAGGACCTACGAGCAGTACTTC. Its protein is CASRDRTYEQYF.

V usage is TRBV2 and J usage is TRBJ1-6; TRBD1 agrees at 7 bases. This CDR3 is built from 12 residues. Germline V gene lookup returns CDR1 SNHLY and CDR2 FYNNEI. J was trimmed by 14 bases and V by 6 bases; bases with no gene match: 7. The CDR3 region is CASRSGGGSLHF. The CDR3, as DNA: TGTGCCAGCAGATCAGGGGGGGGATCCCTCCACTTT.

This clone came up a few times. The rearrangement joins TRBV6-5 to TRBJ1-3; D uncertain. V was trimmed by 10 bases and J by 4 bases, leaving 17 bases between them. CDR1 and CDR2 from the germline V gene are MNHEY and SVGAGI. CDR3 length: 14 residues. CDR3 coding DNA: TGTGCCACAACAAAGTCCATCCGAGGAAACACCATATATTTT. It codes for CATTKSIRGNTIYF.

The gene calls are TRBV12-3 or TRBV12-4 and TRBJ2-1; D uncertain. This CDR3 has 10 amino acids. V shed 3 bases and J shed 10 bases, with 4 bases lying between them. The CDR3 coding sequence is TGTGCCAGCAGTTTTGGGGAGCAGTTCTTC. Translation gives CASSFGEQFF.

V is TRBV9 and J is TRBJ2-7, with a tentative D call TRBD2 (6 bases). CDR1 is SGDLS and CDR2 is YYNGEE in the germline V gene. This CDR3 has 20 residues. V gave up 4 bases and J gave up 0 bases, with 29 bases separating them. The chain's CDR3 is CASSPSLGVSGKGNSYEQYF. In nucleotides, the CDR3 is TGTGCCAGCAGCCCCAGTCTCGGGGTTAGCGGCAAGGGGAACTCCTACGAGCAGTACTTC.

The chain links TRBV28 to TRBJ2-7; no firm D call. V shed 2 bases and J shed 5 bases, with 13 bases lying between them. This CDR3 is built from 14 residues. Germline V CDR1 and CDR2: MDHEN, SYDVKM. The CDR3 DNA is TGTGCCAGCAGTTTAGCATTCGGGCAGAACGAGCAGTACTTC. It yields the protein CASSLAFGQNEQYF.

This sequence joins TRBV19 and TRBJ1-5, with D unclear. Trimming removed 8 bases at V and 2 bases at J, with 10 bases between. This CDR3 contains 13 residues. Germline-derived CDR1 and CDR2 are LNHDA and SQIVND (reference sequence). CDR3 in amino acids: CASDNPGNQPQHF. CDR3 DNA: TGTGCCAGTGATAATCCGGGCAATCAGCCCCAGCATTTT.

The chain uses TRBV6-4 and TRBJ1-1; D perhaps matches TRBD1 (6 bases). The CDR3 contains 14 residues. Germline V gives CDR1 MRHNA, CDR2 SNTAGT. V lost 3 bases, J lost 4 bases, and 12 bases lay in between. DNA of the CDR3: TGTGCCAGCAGTGAGACAGGCCTGGTCACTGAAGCTTTCTTT. The encoded protein is CASSETGLVTEAFF.

The rearrangement links TRBV29-1 to TRBJ2-5; D is perhaps TRBD1 (7 bases). Germline assignment: CDR1 SQVTM and CDR2 ANQGSEA. This CDR3 has 10 residues. The ends were cut back, 7 bases at V and 5 bases at J, with 8 bases in the middle. CDR3 nucleotide sequence: TGCAGCGCAGGGGGGGAGACCCAGTACTTC. It is translated as CSAGGETQYF. The variable domain in full, with the rest retrieved from reference TRBV29-1 and TRBJ2-5, is SAVISQKPSRDICQRGTSLTIQCQVDSQVTMMFWYRQQPGQSLTLIATANQGSEATYESGFVIDKFPISRPNLTFSTLTVSNMSPEDSSIYLCSAGGETQYFGPGTRLLVL.

This chain links TRBV7-9 with TRBJ1-2, with D perhaps matching TRBD1 (6 bases). The CDR3 sequence is 16 residues long. Germline V gene data show CDR1 as SEHNR and CDR2 as FQNEAQ (reference sequence). V was shortened by 5 bases and J by 3 bases, with 19 bases between the two germline ends. In nucleotides, the CDR3 is TGTGCCAGCAGCGAGCACCGGGACACCCTGTACTATGGCTACACCTTC. It yields the protein CASSEHRDTLYYGYTF.

For this clone: The identical CDR3 is also encoded by other nucleotide sequences in the sample. This chain joins TRBV7-2 and TRBJ2-7; the D gene could be TRBD1 or TRBD2 (6 bases each). Germline V gives CDR1 SGHTA, CDR2 FQGNSA. V lost 3 bases and J lost 4, with 10 bases in between. The CDR3 is made up of 13 amino acids. The CDR3 is CASSFGGGYEQYF. CDR3 DNA sequence: TGTGCCAGCAGCTTTGGAGGGGGGTACGAGCAGTACTTC.

V gene TRBV7-9 combines with J gene TRBJ2-1, with D possibly being TRBD1 or TRBD2 (5 bases each). Trimming cost V 1 base and J 4 bases, with 11 bases left between them. Germline V gene lookup returns CDR1 SEHNR and CDR2 FQNEAQ (reference sequence). The CDR3 is 15 residues long. CDR3 nucleotides: TGTGCCAGCAGCTTAGGGGACGGAGCGTACAATGAGCAGTTCTTC. It specifies CASSLGDGAYNEQFF.